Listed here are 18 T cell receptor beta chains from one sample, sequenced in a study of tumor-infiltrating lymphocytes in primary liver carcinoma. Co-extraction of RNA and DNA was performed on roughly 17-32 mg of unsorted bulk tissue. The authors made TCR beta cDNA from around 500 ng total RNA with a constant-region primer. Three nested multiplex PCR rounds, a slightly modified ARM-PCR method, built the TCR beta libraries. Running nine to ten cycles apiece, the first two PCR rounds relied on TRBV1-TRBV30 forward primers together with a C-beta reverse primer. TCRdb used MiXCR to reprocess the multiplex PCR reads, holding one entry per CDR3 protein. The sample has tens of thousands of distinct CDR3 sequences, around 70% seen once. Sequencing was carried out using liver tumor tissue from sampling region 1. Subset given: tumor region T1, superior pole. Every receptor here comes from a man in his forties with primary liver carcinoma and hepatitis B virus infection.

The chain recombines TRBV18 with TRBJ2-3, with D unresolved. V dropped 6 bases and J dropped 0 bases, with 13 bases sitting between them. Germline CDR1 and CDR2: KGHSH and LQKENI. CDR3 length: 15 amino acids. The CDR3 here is CASSLLSDSTDTQYF. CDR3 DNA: TGTGCCAGCTCCCTACTTTCGGACAGCACAGATACGCAGTATTTT.

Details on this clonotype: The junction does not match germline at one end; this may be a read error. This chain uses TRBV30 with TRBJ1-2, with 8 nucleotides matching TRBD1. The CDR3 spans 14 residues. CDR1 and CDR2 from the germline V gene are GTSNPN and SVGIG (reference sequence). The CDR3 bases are TGTGCCCGGAGTTACCTACAGGGGGAATATGGCTACACCTTC. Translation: CARSYLQGEYGYTF.

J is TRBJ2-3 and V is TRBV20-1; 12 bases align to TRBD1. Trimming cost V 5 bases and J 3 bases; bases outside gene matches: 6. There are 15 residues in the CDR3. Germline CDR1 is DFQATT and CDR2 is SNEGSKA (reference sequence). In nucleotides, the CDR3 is TGCAGTGCTGACCGGGACAGGGGGCTTACAGATACGCAGTATTTT. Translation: CSADRDRGLTDTQYF.

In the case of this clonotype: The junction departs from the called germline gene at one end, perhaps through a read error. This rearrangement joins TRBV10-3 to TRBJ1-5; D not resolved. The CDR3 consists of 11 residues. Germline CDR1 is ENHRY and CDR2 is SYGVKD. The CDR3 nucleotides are TGTGGCATCAGTGTTGAGGGGCCCCAGCATTTT. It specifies CGISVEGPQHF.

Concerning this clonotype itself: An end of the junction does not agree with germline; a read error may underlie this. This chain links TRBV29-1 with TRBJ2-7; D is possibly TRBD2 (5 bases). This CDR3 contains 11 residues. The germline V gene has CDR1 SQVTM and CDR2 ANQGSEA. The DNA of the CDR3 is TGTAGCGTTGGACTCGTCGGCGAGCAGTACTTC. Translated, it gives CSVGLVGEQYF.

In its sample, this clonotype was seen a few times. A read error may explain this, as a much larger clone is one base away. The CDR3 nucleotides are TGTGCCATCAGGAGTCTAGCGGGAGAGGAGGGTGACGAGCAGTACTTC. This gives the protein CAIRSLAGEEGDEQYF. This sequence joins TRBV10-3 and TRBJ2-7, with TRBD2 identical over 10 bases. After removal of 6 bases from V and 5 bases from J, the junction contained 13 bases not matched to a gene. Germline V lookup: CDR1 ENHRY, CDR2 SYGVKD. The CDR3 loop spans 16 amino acids.

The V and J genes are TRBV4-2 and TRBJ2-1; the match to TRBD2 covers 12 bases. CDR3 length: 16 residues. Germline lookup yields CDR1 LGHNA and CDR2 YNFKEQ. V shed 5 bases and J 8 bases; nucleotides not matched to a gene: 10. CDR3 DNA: TGTGCCAGCAGCGCGACTAGCGGGGGTGCTGGCGATGAGCAGTTCTTC. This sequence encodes CASSATSGGAGDEQFF.

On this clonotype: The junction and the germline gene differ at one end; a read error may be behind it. The CDR3 DNA reads TGTGCCGGCAGCTTCAGGGCGGGAGGGCCTGGGAATTCCAATGAGCAGTTCTTC. Protein sequence: CAGSFRAGGPGNSNEQFF. This chain links TRBV11-2 with TRBJ2-1; 9 bases fit TRBD2. This CDR3 is built from 18 residues. The germline CDR1 and CDR2 sequences are SGHAT and FQNNGV. Full variable domain (outside the CDR3, taken from reference TRBV11-2 and TRBJ2-1): EAGVAQSPRYKIIEKRQSVAFWCNPISGHATLYWYQQILGQGPKLLIQFQNNGVVDDSQLPKDRFSAERLKGVDSTLKIQPAKLEDSAVYLCAGSFRAGGPGNSNEQFFGPGTRLTVL.

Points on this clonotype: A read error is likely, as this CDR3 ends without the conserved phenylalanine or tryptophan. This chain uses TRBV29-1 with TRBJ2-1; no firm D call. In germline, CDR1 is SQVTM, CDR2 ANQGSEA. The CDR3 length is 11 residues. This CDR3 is CSVTGYNEQFL. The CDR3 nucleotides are TGTAGTGTTACGGGCTACAATGAGCAGTTCCTC.

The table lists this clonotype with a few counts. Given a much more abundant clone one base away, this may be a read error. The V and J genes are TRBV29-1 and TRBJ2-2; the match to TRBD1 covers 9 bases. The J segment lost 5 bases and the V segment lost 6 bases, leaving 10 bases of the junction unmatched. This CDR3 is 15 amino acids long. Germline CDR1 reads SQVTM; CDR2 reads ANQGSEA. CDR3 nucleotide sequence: TGCAGCGTGACTGAACAGGGGGCGATTACCGGGGAGCTGTTTTTT. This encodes CSVTEQGAITGELFF.

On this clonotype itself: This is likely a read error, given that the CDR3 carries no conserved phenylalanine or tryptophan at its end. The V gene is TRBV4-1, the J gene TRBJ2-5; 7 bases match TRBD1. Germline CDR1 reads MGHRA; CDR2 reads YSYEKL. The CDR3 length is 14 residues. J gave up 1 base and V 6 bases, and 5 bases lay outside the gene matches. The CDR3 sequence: CASSQNRGQETQYI. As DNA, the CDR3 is TGCGCCAGCAGTCAAAACAGGGGCCAAGAGACCCAGTACATC.

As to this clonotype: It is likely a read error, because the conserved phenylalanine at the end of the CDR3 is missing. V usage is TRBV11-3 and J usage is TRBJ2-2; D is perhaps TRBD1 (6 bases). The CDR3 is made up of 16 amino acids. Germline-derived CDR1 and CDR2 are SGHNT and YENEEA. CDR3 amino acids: CASCLTIQRGTGELFL. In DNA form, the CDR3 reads TGTGCCAGCTGCTTAACCATCCAGAGGGGGACCGGGGAGCTGTTTCTT.

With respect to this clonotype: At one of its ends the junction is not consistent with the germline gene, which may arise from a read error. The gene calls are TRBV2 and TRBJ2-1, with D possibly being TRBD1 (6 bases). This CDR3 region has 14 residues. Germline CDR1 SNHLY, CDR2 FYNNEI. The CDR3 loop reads CVSRSGTSNSEQFF. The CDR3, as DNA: TGTGTCAGCAGGTCCGGGACATCAAACAGTGAGCAGTTCTTC. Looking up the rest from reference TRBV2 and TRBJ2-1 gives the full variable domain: EPEVTQTPSHQVTQMGQEVILRCVPISNHLYFYWYRQILGQKVEFLVSFYNNEISEKSEIFDDQFSVERPDGSNFTLKIRSTKLEDSAMYFCVSRSGTSNSEQFFGPGTRLTVL.

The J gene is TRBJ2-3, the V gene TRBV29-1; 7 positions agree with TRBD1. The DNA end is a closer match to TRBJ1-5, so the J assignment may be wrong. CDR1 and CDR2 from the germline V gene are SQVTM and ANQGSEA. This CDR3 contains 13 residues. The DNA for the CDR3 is TGCAGCGTTGAAGAGACAGGGACAGTTACGCAGCATTTT. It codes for CSVEETGTVTQHF.

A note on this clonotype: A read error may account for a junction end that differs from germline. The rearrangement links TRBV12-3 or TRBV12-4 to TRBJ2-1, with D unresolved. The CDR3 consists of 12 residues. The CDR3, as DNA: TGTGCCATCAGTCTAGGCTACAATGAGCAGTTCTTC. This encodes CAISLGYNEQFF.

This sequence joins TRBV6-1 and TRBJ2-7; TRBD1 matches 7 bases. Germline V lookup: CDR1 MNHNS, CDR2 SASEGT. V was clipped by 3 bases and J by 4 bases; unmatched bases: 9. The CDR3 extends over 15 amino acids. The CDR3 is CASSEAPEQGYEQYF. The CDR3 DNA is TGTGCCAGCAGTGAGGCCCCGGAACAGGGGTACGAGCAGTACTTC.

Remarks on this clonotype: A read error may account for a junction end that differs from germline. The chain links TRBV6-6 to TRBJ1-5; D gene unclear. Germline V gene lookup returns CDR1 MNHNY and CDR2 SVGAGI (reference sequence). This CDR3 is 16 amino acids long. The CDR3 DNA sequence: TGTGTCAGCAGTTACCAAGTAAAGTATAGCAATCGGCCCCAGCATTTT. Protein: CVSSYQVKYSNRPQHF.

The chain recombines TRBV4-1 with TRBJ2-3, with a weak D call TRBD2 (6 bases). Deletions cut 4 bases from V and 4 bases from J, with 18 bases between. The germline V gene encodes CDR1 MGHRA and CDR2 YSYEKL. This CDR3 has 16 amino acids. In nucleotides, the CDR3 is TGCGCCAGCAGCCTTCGACTAGTGCTATCCCCAGATACGCAGTATTTT. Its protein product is CASSLRLVLSPDTQYF.